These T cell receptor beta chains were read from a single sample in a study of cytomegalovirus exposure and HLA in healthy donors. Sequenced by immunoSEQ multiplex PCR; TCRdb stores in-frame clones only, minus some. The sample lists under 200,000 clones, approximately 79% occurring once. Material for sequencing was PBMCs. The receptors derive from a man aged 40-50 years in good health and CMV-seropositive. CDR3s include the opening cysteine and the closing phenylalanine or tryptophan. A D gene is named only where the DNA matches it firmly. Clone size is not always given. Where it is, it says once, few, many or a class for expanded clones.

j_call,v_call,clone_size,d_call,cdr3_nt,cdr3_aa
TRBJ2-3,TRBV7-3,.,.,TGTGCCAGCAGCTTAATAAGGGACACTGAATTCACAGATACGCAGTATTTT,CASSLIRDTEFTDTQYF
TRBJ2-7,TRBV6-5,.,TRBD1,TGTGCCAGCAGTTACGCCGGGACAGGGATAGTCGAGCAGTACTTC,CASSYAGTGIVEQYF
TRBJ2-7,TRBV25-1,.,.,TGTGCCAGCTCCCGAATTTCCCAGGGTGCTGGCGAGCAGTACTTC,CASSRISQGAGEQYF
TRBJ2-3,TRBV5-1,.,.,TGCGCCAGCAGCCCAGGGGAGGGGGGGGCGGATACGCAGTATTTT,CASSPGEGGADTQYF
TRBJ1-5,TRBV7-2,.,.,TGTGCCAGCAGCCACTGGACAGCTTATAGCAATCAGCCCCAGCATTTT,CASSHWTAYSNQPQHF
TRBJ2-1,TRBV5-6,.,TRBD1,TGTGCCAGCAGCTCCAAGGACAGGGGATCCTACAATGAGCAGTTCTTC,CASSSKDRGSYNEQFF
TRBJ2-7,TRBV5-4,once,.,TGTGCCAGCAGCTCACCACAGGCCCCCCCTTACGAGCAGTACTTC,CASSSPQAPPYEQYF
TRBJ1-5,TRBV28,.,TRBD1,TGTGCCAGCAGTACACAGGGGAGTAGCAATCAGCCCCAGCATTTT,CASSTQGSSNQPQHF
TRBJ1-1,TRBV6-5,.,.,TGTGCCAGCAGTTACTCGAGAAGCCCGGTCCGCACTGAAGCTTTCTTT,CASSYSRSPVRTEAFF
TRBJ1-1,TRBV15,few,.,TGTGCCACCAGGGGGGCCAGGGTGAATGAAGCTTTCTTT,CATRGARVNEAFF
TRBJ2-4,TRBV5-4,.,TRBD2,TGTGCCAGCAGCTTGAGCGGGGGGGCCGTCATTCAGTACTTC,CASSLSGGAVIQYF
TRBJ1-5,TRBV9,.,TRBD1,TGTGCCAGCAGCGAGGGACAGGGGGCGGGACAGCCCCAGCATTTT,CASSEGQGAGQPQHF
TRBJ1-2,TRBV28,.,TRBD1,TGTGCCAGCAGGCCCGAACAGGGGTGGGGGAGTGGCTACACCTTC,CASRPEQGWGSGYTF
TRBJ2-2,TRBV10-3,.,TRBD1,TGTGCCATCAGTGATGCAGGGGGTCGCACCGGGGAGCTGTTTTTT,CAISDAGGRTGELFF
TRBJ1-2,TRBV10-3,once,TRBD1,TGTGCCATCAGTGTCTCCCCCGGGACAGGGAATGGCTACACCTTC,CAISVSPGTGNGYTF
TRBJ2-5,TRBV9,.,.,TGTGCCAGCAGCGTATCCGCCCTAGCGCAAGAGACCCAGTACTTC,CASSVSALAQETQYF
TRBJ2-7,TRBV14,.,TRBD2,TGTGCCAGCAGCCAGGCACTAGCGGGGAGAAACGAGCAGTACTTC,CASSQALAGRNEQYF
TRBJ2-7,TRBV25-1,.,TRBD2,TGTGCCAGCAGTGACCGACTAGCGGGGACCTACGAGCAGTACTTC,CASSDRLAGTYEQYF
TRBJ1-3,TRBV7-9,.,.,TGTGCCAGCAGCCCGACAGGTCGTCCTGGAAACACCATATATTTT,CASSPTGRPGNTIYF
TRBJ1-2,TRBV5-6,.,.,TGTGCCAGCAGCTTGGTGGGGGCGTCTGGCTACACCTTC,CASSLVGASGYTF
TRBJ2-3,TRBV15,.,TRBD2,TGTGCCACCAGCTCCCGGGGGGAAAGCACAGATACGCAGTATTTT,CATSSRGESTDTQYF
TRBJ2-2,TRBV19,.,.,TGTGCCAGTAACGCCAGGGGTATGGGCACCGGGGAGCTGTTTTTT,CASNARGMGTGELFF
TRBJ1-1,TRBV7-3,few,.,TGTGCCAGCAGCTTACCGGGTTCGAACACTGAAGCTTTCTTT,CASSLPGSNTEAFF
TRBJ1-4,TRBV4-1,.,.,TGCGCCAGCAGCCACCCAGGAGGGGAAAAACTGTTTTTT,CASSHPGGEKLFF
TRBJ2-3,TRBV7-9,once,.,TGTGCCAGCAGCCCCCTCGGAAGGGGGTTCACAGATACGCAGTATTTT,CASSPLGRGFTDTQYF
TRBJ2-7,TRBV7-9,.,.,TGTTCCAGCAGCCCCCCAGGGCACGAGCAGTACTTC,CSSSPPGHEQYF
TRBJ1-5,TRBV7-8,.,.,TGTGCCAGCAGCTTCGCAGATCAGCCCCAGCATTTT,CASSFADQPQHF
TRBJ2-2,TRBV5-1,.,TRBD2,TGCGCCAGCAGCTTGGCTAGCGGGGGGGCCTTAACCGGGGAGCTGTTTTTT,CASSLASGGALTGELFF
TRBJ1-1,TRBV12-2,.,.,TGTGCAAGTCGCTTATGGCCCACTGAAGCTTTCTTT,CASRLWPTEAFF
TRBJ2-2,TRBV19,.,.,TGTGCCAGTAGTTTACAAGGTCGAGGTAGACTCACCGGGGAGCTGTTTTTT,CASSLQGRGRLTGELFF
TRBJ2-1,TRBV4-2,.,.,TGTGCCAGCAGCCAAGGACTACTCAATGAGCAGTTCTTC,CASSQGLLNEQFF
TRBJ1-2,TRBV6-5,.,.,TGTGCCAGTTATAACTATGGCTACACCTTC,CASYNYGYTF
TRBJ2-3,TRBV5-4,.,TRBD1,TGTGCCAGCAGCGGCCGGGACAGGGGAGATACGCAGTATTTT,CASSGRDRGDTQYF
TRBJ1-4,TRBV18,.,.,TGTGCCAGCACGCAACCCCCTATCGCGGGGGGGAAACTGTTTTTT,CASTQPPIAGGKLFF
TRBJ2-1,TRBV5-4,few,.,TGTGCCAGCAGCTCCTCGACTAGTAATGAGCAGTTCTTC,CASSSSTSNEQFF
TRBJ2-2,TRBV11-3,.,TRBD2,TGTGCCAGCAGCCCGGCCGGACTAGTTAGCAGCGGGGAGCTGTTTTTT,CASSPAGLVSSGELFF
TRBJ1-1,TRBV7-9,.,.,TGTGCCAGCAGTATACAGGGAGGGGACACTGAAGCTTTCTTT,CASSIQGGDTEAFF
TRBJ2-1,TRBV7-3,.,TRBD1,TGTGCCAGCAGCATCACCGGGACAGGGTTCAATGAGCAGTTCTTC,CASSITGTGFNEQFF
TRBJ2-6,TRBV6-4,.,.,TGTGCCAGCAGTGTGACGGGGGGCGACTCTGGGGCCAACGTCCTGACTTTC,CASSVTGGDSGANVLTF
TRBJ2-5,TRBV4-1,.,TRBD2,TGCGCCAGCAGCCAAGATCGGAATAGCGGGGGGATTCAAGAGACCCAGTACTTC,CASSQDRNSGGIQETQYF
TRBJ1-1,TRBV23-1,once,.,TGCGCCAGCACGGACACTGAAGCTTTCTTT,CASTDTEAFF
TRBJ2-3,TRBV19,.,TRBD2,TGTGCCAGTAGTATAGGGGTAGCGGGGGGACTACGCACAGATACGCAGTATTTT,CASSIGVAGGLRTDTQYF
TRBJ2-7,TRBV27,.,.,TGTGCCAGCAGTAACGTCGGGAACTCCTACGAGCAGTACTTC,CASSNVGNSYEQYF
TRBJ2-5,TRBV2,.,TRBD2,TGTGCCAGCAGTGAACGGGGACTAGCCGGAGAGACCCAATACTTC,CASSERGLAGETQYF
TRBJ1-2,TRBV4-3,.,.,TGCGCCAGCAGCCAAGAGATCTCGGTCTATGGCTACACCTTC,CASSQEISVYGYTF
TRBJ1-2,TRBV9,.,TRBD1,TGTGCCAGCAGCGGCCGGGACAGGGTTGGCTACACCTTC,CASSGRDRVGYTF